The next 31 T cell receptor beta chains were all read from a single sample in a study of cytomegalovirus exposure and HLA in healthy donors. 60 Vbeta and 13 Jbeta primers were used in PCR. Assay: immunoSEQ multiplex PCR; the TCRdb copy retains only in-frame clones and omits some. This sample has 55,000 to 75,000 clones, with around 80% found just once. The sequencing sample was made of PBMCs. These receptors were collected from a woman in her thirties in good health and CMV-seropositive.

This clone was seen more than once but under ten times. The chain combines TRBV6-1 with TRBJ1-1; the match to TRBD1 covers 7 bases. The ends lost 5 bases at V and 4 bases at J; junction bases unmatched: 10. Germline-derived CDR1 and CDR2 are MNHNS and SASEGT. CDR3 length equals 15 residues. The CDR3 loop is CASSSGTASLTEAFF. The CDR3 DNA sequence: TGTGCCAGCAGTTCCGGGACAGCCAGCCTCACTGAAGCTTTCTTT.

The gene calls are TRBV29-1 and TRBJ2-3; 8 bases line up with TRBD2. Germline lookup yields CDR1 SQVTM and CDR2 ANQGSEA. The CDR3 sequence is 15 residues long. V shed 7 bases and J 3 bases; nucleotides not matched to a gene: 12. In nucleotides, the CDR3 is TGCAGCGACCGGGGTAGCGGGGCTCCTACAGATACGCAGTATTTT. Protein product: CSDRGSGAPTDTQYF.

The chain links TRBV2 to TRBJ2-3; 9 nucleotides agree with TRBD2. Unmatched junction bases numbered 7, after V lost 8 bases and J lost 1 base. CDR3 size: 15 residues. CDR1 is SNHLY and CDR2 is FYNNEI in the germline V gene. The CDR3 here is CASSLAGAGTDTQYF. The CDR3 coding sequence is TGTGCCAGCTCCTTAGCGGGGGCGGGCACAGATACGCAGTATTTT.

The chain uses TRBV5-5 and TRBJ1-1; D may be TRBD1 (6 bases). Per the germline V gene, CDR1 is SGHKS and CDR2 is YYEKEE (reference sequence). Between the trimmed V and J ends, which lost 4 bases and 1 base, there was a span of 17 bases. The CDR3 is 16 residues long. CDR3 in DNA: TGTGCCAGCAGCCCTACAGGGATCGGAGAGAACACTGAAGCTTTCTTT. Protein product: CASSPTGIGENTEAFF.

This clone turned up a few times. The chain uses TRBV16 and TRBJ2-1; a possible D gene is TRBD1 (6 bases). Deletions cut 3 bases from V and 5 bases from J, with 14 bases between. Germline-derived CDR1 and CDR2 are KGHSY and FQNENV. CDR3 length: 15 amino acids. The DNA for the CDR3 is TGTGCCAGCAGCCATCCCCAGGACAGTGACAATGAGCAGTTCTTC. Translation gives CASSHPQDSDNEQFF.

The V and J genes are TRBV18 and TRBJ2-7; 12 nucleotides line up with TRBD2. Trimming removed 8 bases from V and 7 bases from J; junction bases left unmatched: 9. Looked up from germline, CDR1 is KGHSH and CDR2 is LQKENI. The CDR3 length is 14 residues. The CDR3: CASAEGLAGGEQYF. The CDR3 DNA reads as TGTGCCAGCGCGGAAGGGCTAGCGGGAGGGGAGCAGTACTTC.

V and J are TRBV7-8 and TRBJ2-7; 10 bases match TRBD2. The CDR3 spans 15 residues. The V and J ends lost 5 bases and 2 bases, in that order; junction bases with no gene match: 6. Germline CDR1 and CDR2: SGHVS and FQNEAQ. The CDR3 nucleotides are TGTGCCAGCAGCCCCCGGACTAGCGGAACCTACGAGCAGTACTTC. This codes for CASSPRTSGTYEQYF.

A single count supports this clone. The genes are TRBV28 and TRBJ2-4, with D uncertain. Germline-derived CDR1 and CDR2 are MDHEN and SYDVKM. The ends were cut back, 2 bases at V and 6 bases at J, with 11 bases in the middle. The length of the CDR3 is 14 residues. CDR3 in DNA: TGTGCCAGCAGTTTACCGCTCCCAGGAAACATTCAGTACTTC. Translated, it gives CASSLPLPGNIQYF.

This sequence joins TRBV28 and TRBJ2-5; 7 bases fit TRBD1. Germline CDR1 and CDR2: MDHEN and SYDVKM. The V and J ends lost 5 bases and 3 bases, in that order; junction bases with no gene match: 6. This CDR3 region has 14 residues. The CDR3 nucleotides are TGTGCCAGCAGTCAAGACAGGGCGGAAGAGACCCAGTACTTC. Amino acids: CASSQDRAEETQYF.

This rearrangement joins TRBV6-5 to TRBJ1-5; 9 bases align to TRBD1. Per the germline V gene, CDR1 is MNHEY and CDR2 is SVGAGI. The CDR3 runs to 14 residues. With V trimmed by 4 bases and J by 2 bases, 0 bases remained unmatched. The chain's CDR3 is CASSWDRGNQPQHF. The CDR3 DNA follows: TGTGCCAGCAGTTGGGACAGGGGCAATCAGCCCCAGCATTTT.

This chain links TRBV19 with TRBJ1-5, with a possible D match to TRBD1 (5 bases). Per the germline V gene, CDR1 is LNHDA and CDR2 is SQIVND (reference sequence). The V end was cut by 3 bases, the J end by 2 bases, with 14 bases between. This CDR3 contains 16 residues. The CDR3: CASSMGRGGGNQPQHF. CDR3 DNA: TGTGCCAGTAGTATGGGCCGGGGGGGAGGCAATCAGCCCCAGCATTTT. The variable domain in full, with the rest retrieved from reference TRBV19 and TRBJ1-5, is DGGITQSPKYLFRKEGQNVTLSCEQNLNHDAMYWYRQDPGQGLRLIYYSQIVNDFQKGDIAEGYSVSREKKESFPLTVTSAQKNPTAFYLCASSMGRGGGNQPQHFGDGTRLSIL.

CDR3 residues: CASSPPGRQETQYF. The CDR3 nucleotides are TGTGCCAGCAGTCCCCCGGGTCGCCAAGAGACCCAGTACTTC. The chain has TRBV28 and TRBJ2-5; no clear D. Germline V lookup: CDR1 MDHEN, CDR2 SYDVKM. This CDR3 contains 14 residues. V was clipped by 5 bases and J by 1 base, with 11 bases between them.

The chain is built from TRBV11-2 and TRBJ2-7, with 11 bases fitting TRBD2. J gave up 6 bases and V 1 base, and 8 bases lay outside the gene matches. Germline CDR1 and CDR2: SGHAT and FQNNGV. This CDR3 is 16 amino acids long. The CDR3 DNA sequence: TGTGCCAGCAGCTTAGGGCGGCTAGCGGGAGGAGGCGAGCAGTACTTC. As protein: CASSLGRLAGGGEQYF. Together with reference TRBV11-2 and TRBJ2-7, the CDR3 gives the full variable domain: EAGVAQSPRYKIIEKRQSVAFWCNPISGHATLYWYQQILGQGPKLLIQFQNNGVVDDSQLPKDRFSAERLKGVDSTLKIQPAKLEDSAVYLCASSLGRLAGGGEQYFGPGTRLTVT.

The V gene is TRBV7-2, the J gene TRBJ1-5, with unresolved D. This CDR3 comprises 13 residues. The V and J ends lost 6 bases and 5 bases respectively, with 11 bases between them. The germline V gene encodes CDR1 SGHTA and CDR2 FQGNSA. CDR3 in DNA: TGTGCCAGCAGTCGAACTAGAGATCAGCCCCAGCATTTT. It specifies CASSRTRDQPQHF.

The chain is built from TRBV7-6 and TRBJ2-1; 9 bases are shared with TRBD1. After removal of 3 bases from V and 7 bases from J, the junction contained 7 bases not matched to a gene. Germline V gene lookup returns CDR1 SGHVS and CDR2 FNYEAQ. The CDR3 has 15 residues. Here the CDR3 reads CASSFGTGWENEQFF. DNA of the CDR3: TGTGCCAGCAGCTTCGGGACAGGGTGGGAGAATGAGCAGTTCTTC.

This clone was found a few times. CDR3 coding DNA: TGTGCCAGCAGCTTAGCCCCACAGGGCGTAAGTGAAAAACTGTTTTTT. This translates into CASSLAPQGVSEKLFF. The chain has TRBV7-6 and TRBJ1-4, with D possibly being TRBD1 (6 bases). Trimming left V 0 bases short and J 7 bases short, with 15 bases between. Per germline, CDR1 SGHVS and CDR2 FNYEAQ. The CDR3 is 16 residues long.

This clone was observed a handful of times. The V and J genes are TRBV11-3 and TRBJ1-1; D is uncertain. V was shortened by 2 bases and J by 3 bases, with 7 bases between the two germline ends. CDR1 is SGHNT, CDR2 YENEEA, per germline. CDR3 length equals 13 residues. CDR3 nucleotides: TGTGCCAGCAGCTTATTGCAGGACACTGAAGCTTTCTTT. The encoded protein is CASSLLQDTEAFF.

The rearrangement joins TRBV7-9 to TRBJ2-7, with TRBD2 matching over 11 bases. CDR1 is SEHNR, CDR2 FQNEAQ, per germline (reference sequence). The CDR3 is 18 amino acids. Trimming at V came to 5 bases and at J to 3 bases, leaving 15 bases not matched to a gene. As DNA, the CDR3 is TGTGCCAGCAGCCGATTTCTCGGACTAGCGGGCCGGGACTACGAGCAGTACTTC. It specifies CASSRFLGLAGRDYEQYF.

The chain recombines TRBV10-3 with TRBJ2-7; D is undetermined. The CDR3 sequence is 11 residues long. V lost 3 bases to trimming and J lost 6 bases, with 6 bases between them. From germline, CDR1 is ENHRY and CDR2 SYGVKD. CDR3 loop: CAISEFGEQYF. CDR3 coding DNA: TGTGCCATCAGTGAATTCGGCGAGCAGTACTTC.

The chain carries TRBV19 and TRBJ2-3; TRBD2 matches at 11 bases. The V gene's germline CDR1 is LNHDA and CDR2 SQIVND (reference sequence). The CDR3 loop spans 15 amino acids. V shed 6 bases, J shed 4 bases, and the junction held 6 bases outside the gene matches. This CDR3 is CASRDLAGGADTQYF. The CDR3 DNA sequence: TGTGCCAGTAGAGACTTAGCGGGAGGGGCAGATACGCAGTATTTT.

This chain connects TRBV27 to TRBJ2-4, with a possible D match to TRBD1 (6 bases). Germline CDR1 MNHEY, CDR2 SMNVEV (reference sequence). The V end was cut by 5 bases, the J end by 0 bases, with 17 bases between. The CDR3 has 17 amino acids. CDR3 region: CASSLIPSDRAKNIQYF. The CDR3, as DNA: TGTGCCAGCAGTCTAATCCCGTCGGACAGAGCCAAAAACATTCAGTACTTC.

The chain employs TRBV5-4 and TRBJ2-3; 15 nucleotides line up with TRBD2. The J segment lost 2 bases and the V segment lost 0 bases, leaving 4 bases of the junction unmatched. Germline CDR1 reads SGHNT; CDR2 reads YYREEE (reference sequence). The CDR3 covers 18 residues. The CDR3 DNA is TGTGCCAGCAGCTTGGGGACTAGCGGGAGGGCCCTCACAGATACGCAGTATTTT. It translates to CASSLGTSGRALTDTQYF.

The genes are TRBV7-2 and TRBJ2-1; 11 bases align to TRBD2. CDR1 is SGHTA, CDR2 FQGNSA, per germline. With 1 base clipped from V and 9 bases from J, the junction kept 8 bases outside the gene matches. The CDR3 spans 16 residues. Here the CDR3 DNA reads TGTGCCAGCAGCTTAGTTGATAGCGGGAGGGCACGTGAGCAGTTCTTC. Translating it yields CASSLVDSGRAREQFF.

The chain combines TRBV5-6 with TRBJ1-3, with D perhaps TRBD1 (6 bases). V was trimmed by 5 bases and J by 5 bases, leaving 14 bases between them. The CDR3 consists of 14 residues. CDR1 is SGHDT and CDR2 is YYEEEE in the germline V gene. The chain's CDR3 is CASSFRQARNTIYF. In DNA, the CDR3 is TGTGCCAGCAGTTTCCGACAGGCTCGAAACACCATATATTTT.

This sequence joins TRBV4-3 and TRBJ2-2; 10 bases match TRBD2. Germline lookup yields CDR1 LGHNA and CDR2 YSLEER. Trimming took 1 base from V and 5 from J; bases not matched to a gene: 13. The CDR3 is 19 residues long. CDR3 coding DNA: TGCGCCAGCAGCCAAGGGGGATTAGCGGGAGGCCGTCAGACCGGGGAGCTGTTTTTT. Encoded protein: CASSQGGLAGGRQTGELFF.

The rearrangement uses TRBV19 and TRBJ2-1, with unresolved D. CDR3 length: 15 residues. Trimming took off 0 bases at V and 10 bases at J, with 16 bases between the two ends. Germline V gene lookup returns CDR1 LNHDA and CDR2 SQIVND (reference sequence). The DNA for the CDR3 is TGTGCCAGTAGTATAGATCGCCCTGCCCGGGTCGAGCAGTTCTTC. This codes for CASSIDRPARVEQFF.

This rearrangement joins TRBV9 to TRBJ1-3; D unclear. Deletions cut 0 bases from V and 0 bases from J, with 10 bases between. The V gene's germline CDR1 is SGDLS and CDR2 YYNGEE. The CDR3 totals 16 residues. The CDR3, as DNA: TGTGCCAGCAGCGTAGCCCCTGGCAGCTCTGGAAACACCATATATTTT. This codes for CASSVAPGSSGNTIYF.

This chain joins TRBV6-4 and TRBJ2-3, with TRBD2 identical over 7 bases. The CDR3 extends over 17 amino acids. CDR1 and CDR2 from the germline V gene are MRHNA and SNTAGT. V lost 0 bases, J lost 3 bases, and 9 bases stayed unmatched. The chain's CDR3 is CASSDSTSGGGTDTQYF. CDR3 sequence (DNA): TGTGCCAGCAGTGACTCGACTTCGGGAGGAGGGACAGATACGCAGTATTTT.

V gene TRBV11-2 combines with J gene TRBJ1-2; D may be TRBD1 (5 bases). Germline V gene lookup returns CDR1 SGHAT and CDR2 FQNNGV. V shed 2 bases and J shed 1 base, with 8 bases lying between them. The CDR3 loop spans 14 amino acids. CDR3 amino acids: CASSLSGGNYGYTF. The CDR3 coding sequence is TGTGCCAGCAGCTTAAGCGGGGGTAACTATGGCTACACCTTC.

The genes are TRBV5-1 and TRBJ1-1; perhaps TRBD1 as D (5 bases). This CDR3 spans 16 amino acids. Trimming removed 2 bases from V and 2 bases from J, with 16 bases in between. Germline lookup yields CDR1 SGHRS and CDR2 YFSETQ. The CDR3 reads CASSFNEMGGNTEAFF. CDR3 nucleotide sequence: TGCGCCAGCAGCTTCAATGAAATGGGGGGTAACACTGAAGCTTTCTTT.

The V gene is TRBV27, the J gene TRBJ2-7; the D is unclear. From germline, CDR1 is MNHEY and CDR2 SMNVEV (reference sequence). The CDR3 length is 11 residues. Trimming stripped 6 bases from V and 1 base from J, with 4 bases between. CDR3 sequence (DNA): TGTGCCAGCAGCCCATCCTACGAGCAGTACTTC. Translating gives CASSPSYEQYF.